Below, 20 T cell receptor beta chains from the same sample are listed, as sequenced in a study of neurological immune-mediated disorders. TCRdb independently ran MiXCR on the 5' RACE reads; one entry per CDR3 protein. The table lists roughly 30,000 distinct CDR3 sequences, 5% to 7.5% of them singletons. The specimen sequenced was PBMCs. The receptors were sampled from a woman in her fifties or sixties in good health.

This clonotype came up many times. The genes are TRBV20-1 and TRBJ1-2; no clear D. V lost 7 bases to trimming and J lost 5 bases, with 17 bases between them. This CDR3 contains 13 residues. From germline, CDR1 is DFQATT and CDR2 SNEGSKA (reference sequence). The CDR3 region is CSVPKAGRYGYTF. CDR3 bases: TGCAGTGTCCCCAAGGCAGGCCGGTATGGCTACACCTTC.

Ten or more counts support this clonotype. The rearrangement joins TRBV5-6 to TRBJ2-2; weak D call: TRBD2 (5 bases). Germline V lookup: CDR1 SGHDT, CDR2 YYEEEE. V was pared by 0 bases and J by 4 bases, with 13 bases between. The CDR3 covers 16 residues. CDR3 nucleotide sequence: TGTGCCAGCAGCTTGGAATGGGGAAGCGGCACCGGGGAGCTGTTTTTT. It yields the protein CASSLEWGSGTGELFF.

The sample holds many counts of this clonotype. The rearrangement links TRBV20-1 to TRBJ1-3; D perhaps matches TRBD1 (5 bases). V was trimmed by 3 bases and J by 3 bases, leaving 15 bases between them. Per the germline V gene, CDR1 is DFQATT and CDR2 is SNEGSKA (reference sequence). The CDR3 is 15 residues long. The CDR3 DNA reads as TGCAGTGCTAGTTCGGGTGGGGGAAGTGGAAACACCATATATTTT. This sequence encodes CSASSGGGSGNTIYF.

This clonotype was recorded at least ten times. The chain joins TRBV6-1 to TRBJ2-4, with D perhaps TRBD1 (5 bases). CDR1 is MNHNS, CDR2 SASEGT, per germline. The CDR3 has 16 amino acids. The ends were cut back, 0 bases at V and 3 bases at J, with 12 bases in the middle. CDR3 region: CASSEAGPRVKNIQYF. The CDR3 coding sequence is TGTGCCAGCAGTGAAGCCGGGCCCAGGGTCAAAAACATTCAGTACTTC.

This clonotype was counted many times. The chain joins TRBV27 to TRBJ1-1, with D tentatively TRBD1 (5 bases). Trimming removed 8 bases at V and 1 base at J, with 11 bases between. CDR3 size: 13 residues. Per the germline V gene, CDR1 is MNHEY and CDR2 is SMNVEV (reference sequence). CDR3 region: CASGDLSNTEAFF. DNA of the CDR3: TGTGCCAGCGGGGACTTATCGAACACTGAAGCTTTCTTT.

This clonotype was picked up many times. The chain is built from TRBV5-1 and TRBJ2-7; 8 bases fit TRBD2. The CDR3 loop spans 13 amino acids. V gave up 2 bases and J gave up 7 bases; unmatched junction bases: 5. Germline-derived CDR1 and CDR2 are SGHRS and YFSETQ. The CDR3 protein is CASSFGGDREQYF. The CDR3 coding sequence is TGCGCCAGCAGCTTCGGGGGGGACCGGGAGCAGTACTTC.

The chain combines TRBV12-3 or TRBV12-4 with TRBJ1-1; D ambiguous. V lost 3 bases and J 5 bases, leaving 10 bases between the germline ends. There are 13 residues in the CDR3. In DNA form, the CDR3 reads TGTGCCAGCAGTTTCAGGTCTCGAACTGAAGCTTTCTTT. This gives the protein CASSFRSRTEAFF.

This clonotype was found many times. J is TRBJ2-7 and V is TRBV5-1, with 9 bases identical to TRBD1. Germline CDR1 SGHRS, CDR2 YFSETQ. The V and J ends lost 0 bases and 3 bases, in that order; junction bases with no gene match: 4. The CDR3 length is 15 residues. CDR3 amino acids: CASSLAGTGNYEQYF. The DNA for the CDR3 is TGCGCCAGCAGCTTGGCCGGGACAGGGAACTACGAGCAGTACTTC.

This clonotype was observed at least ten times. The chain combines TRBV20-1 with TRBJ1-2; D ambiguous. The V end was cut by 8 bases, the J end by 0 bases, with 10 bases between. CDR1 is DFQATT and CDR2 is SNEGSKA in the germline V gene (reference sequence). The CDR3 spans 12 residues. The CDR3: CSTFQSNYGYTF. CDR3 sequence (DNA): TGCAGTACTTTCCAGTCTAACTATGGCTACACCTTC.

This clonotype was recorded a few times. The chain links TRBV10-3 to TRBJ1-5; 10 bases are a match to TRBD1. Germline V lookup: CDR1 ENHRY, CDR2 SYGVKD. This CDR3 has 15 amino acids. The J segment lost 3 bases and the V segment lost 6 bases, leaving 5 bases of the junction unmatched. CDR3 in DNA: TGTGCCATCAGCACGACAGGGGGCTACAATCAGCCCCAGCATTTT. Its translation: CAISTTGGYNQPQHF.

In its sample, this clonotype was seen many times. The chain joins TRBV29-1 to TRBJ2-3, with D possibly being TRBD1 (6 bases). The CDR3 is 14 residues long. The germline V gene encodes CDR1 SQVTM and CDR2 ANQGSEA. V gave up 5 bases and J gave up 3 bases, with 15 bases separating them. The CDR3 loop reads CSVSGQLLTDTQYF. The CDR3 bases are TGCAGCGTTTCCGGACAGCTCCTTACAGATACGCAGTATTTT.

Many counts were recorded for this clonotype. CDR3 loop: CSVRVSGEGETQYF. CDR3 in DNA: TGCAGCGTCAGGGTGTCGGGAGAGGGAGAGACCCAGTACTTC. The V gene is TRBV29-1, the J gene TRBJ2-5; D might be TRBD2 (6 bases). The CDR3 consists of 14 residues. The V end lost 6 bases, the J end lost 4 bases, and 18 bases lay between the germline ends. The germline gives CDR1 SQVTM, CDR2 ANQGSEA.

The V and J genes are TRBV28 and TRBJ2-3; no clear D. V was shortened by 4 bases and J by 3 bases, with 5 bases between the two germline ends. CDR3 length: 12 residues. Looked up from germline, CDR1 is MDHEN and CDR2 is SYDVKM. CDR3 sequence: CASSSITDTQYF. DNA of the CDR3: TGTGCCAGCAGTTCCATTACAGATACGCAGTATTTT.

This clonotype occurred many times. This CDR3 reads CASSTRQRRTGELFF. In nucleotides, the CDR3 is TGTGCCAGCAGCACCCGACAGCGCCGAACCGGGGAGCTGTTTTTT. V usage is TRBV7-2 and J usage is TRBJ2-2, with D perhaps matching TRBD1 (5 bases). The germline V and J ends were trimmed by 5 bases and 5 bases, with 15 bases remaining between them. The CDR3 is made up of 15 amino acids. Germline CDR1 SGHTA, CDR2 FQGNSA.

This clonotype was picked up many times. The gene calls are TRBV10-3 and TRBJ2-1; D not certain. The CDR3 has 12 amino acids. Between the trimmed V and J ends, which lost 3 bases and 12 bases, there was a span of 12 bases. Germline V gene data show CDR1 as ENHRY and CDR2 as SYGVKD. The CDR3 spells CAISERRSGQFF. The CDR3 nucleotides read TGTGCCATCAGTGAACGCAGGTCCGGGCAGTTCTTC.

This clonotype has a count of ten or more. This chain connects TRBV28 to TRBJ2-4; 7 nucleotides match TRBD1. Looked up from germline, CDR1 is MDHEN and CDR2 is SYDVKM. Trimming took 6 bases from V and 0 from J; bases not matched to a gene: 11. The CDR3 is 17 amino acids. The CDR3 region is CASSPSRGQIAKNIQYF. DNA for the CDR3: TGTGCCAGCAGCCCTTCAAGGGGGCAAATAGCCAAAAACATTCAGTACTTC.

By its share, this clonotype is medium-sized. The gene calls are TRBV20-1 and TRBJ2-1; D is possibly TRBD1 (5 bases). The CDR3 covers 15 residues. Germline lookup yields CDR1 DFQATT and CDR2 SNEGSKA (reference sequence). V lost 3 bases to trimming and J lost 5 bases, with 17 bases between them. CDR3 in DNA: TGCAGTGCTAGTACCCATCAGGGAATCAACAATGAGCAGTTCTTC. This codes for CSASTHQGINNEQFF.

This clonotype was detected many times. J is TRBJ1-1 and V is TRBV4-1; 7 bases map to TRBD1. The CDR3 runs to 15 residues. Per germline, CDR1 MGHRA and CDR2 YSYEKL. The V and J ends lost 3 bases and 5 bases, in that order; junction bases with no gene match: 9. The CDR3 spells CASSQERTGATEAFF. In DNA form, the CDR3 reads TGCGCCAGCAGCCAGGAAAGAACAGGGGCTACTGAAGCTTTCTTT.

This clonotype showed up many times. The V and J genes are TRBV7-2 and TRBJ2-3; 13 bases match TRBD2. The J segment lost 3 bases and the V segment lost 5 bases, leaving 8 bases of the junction unmatched. This CDR3 has 17 residues. The V gene's germline CDR1 is SGHTA and CDR2 FQGNSA. The CDR3 protein is CASSRTSGSSGTDTQYF. CDR3 in DNA: TGTGCCAGCAGCCGGACTAGCGGGAGCTCAGGAACAGATACGCAGTATTTT. The full variable domain, with the rest looked up from reference TRBV7-2 and TRBJ2-3, is GAGVSQSPSNKVTEKGKDVELRCDPISGHTALYWYRQSLGQGLEFLIYFQGNSAPDKSGLPSDRFSAERTGGSVSTLTIQRTQQEDSAVYLCASSRTSGSSGTDTQYFGPGTRLTVL.

This clonotype was observed many times. This chain joins TRBV3-1 and TRBJ1-3, with D unresolved. V dropped 0 bases and J dropped 0 bases, with 6 bases sitting between them. Germline CDR1 is LGHDT and CDR2 is YNNKEL (reference sequence). The CDR3 consists of 15 residues. DNA of the CDR3: TGTGCCAGCAGCCAAGACGCAAGCTCTGGAAACACCATATATTTT. It encodes CASSQDASSGNTIYF.